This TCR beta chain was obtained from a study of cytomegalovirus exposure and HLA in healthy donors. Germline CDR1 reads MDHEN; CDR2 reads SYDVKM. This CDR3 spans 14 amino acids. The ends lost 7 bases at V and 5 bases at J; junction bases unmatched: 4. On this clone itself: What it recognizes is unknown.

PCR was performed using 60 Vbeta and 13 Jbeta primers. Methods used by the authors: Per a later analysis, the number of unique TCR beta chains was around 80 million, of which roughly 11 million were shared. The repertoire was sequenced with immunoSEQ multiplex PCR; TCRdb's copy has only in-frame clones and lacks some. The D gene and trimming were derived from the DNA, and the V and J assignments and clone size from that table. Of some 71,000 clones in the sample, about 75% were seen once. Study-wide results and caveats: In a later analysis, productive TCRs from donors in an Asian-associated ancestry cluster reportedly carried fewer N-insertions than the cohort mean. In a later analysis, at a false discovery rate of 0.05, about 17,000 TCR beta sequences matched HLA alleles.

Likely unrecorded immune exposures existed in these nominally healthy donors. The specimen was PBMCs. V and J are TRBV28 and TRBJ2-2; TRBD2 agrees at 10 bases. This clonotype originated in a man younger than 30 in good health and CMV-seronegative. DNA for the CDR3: TGTGCCAGCAAGCGGGGGGGCCGAACCGGGGAGCTGTTTTTT. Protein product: CASKRGGRTGELFF.